This entry features one T cell receptor beta chain sequence. The SP2 primer and nested alpha and beta constant region primers amplified ligated cDNA in four rounds. Via MiXCR, TCRdb re-called the UMI-ligation and nested PCR reads, giving one row per CDR3 protein. The data hold 25,000 to 30,000 distinct CDR3 sequences, with over 4% observed a single time. The data derive from a study of naive and memory T cell subsets. J lost 5 bases, V lost 6 bases, and 13 bases had no gene match. The CDR3 covers 17 residues. The V gene's germline CDR1 is MNHNY and CDR2 SVGAGI (reference sequence). The library had UMIs added by 3' ligation of an oligonucleotide to TCR cDNA. RNA was extracted from over 2 ml of whole blood of healthy adults. Cells were not sorted; total RNA input targeted roughly 1 to 1,100 ng.

The TCR originated in an adult in good health. The sample was blood. The rearrangement joins TRBV6-6 to TRBJ1-2; 12 bases agree with TRBD1. The CDR3 is CASSPPPGQGAEYGYTF. The CDR3 DNA reads as TGTGCCAGCAGCCCCCCCCCGGGACAGGGGGCTGAGTATGGCTACACCTTC.